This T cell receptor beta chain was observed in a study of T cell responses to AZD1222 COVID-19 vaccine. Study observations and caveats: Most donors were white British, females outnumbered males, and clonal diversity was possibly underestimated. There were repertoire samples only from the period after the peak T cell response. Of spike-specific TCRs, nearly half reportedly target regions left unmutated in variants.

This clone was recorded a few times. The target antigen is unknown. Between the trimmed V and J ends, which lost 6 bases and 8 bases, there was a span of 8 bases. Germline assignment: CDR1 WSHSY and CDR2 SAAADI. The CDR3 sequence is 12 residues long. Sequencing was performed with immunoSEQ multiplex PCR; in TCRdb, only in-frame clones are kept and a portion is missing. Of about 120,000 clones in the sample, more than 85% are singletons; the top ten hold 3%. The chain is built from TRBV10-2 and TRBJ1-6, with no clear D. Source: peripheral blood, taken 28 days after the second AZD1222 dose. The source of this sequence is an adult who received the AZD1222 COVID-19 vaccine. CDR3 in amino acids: CASRNGDSPLHF. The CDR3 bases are TGCGCCAGCAGGAATGGGGATTCACCCCTCCACTTT.